The 27 T cell receptor beta chains given below trace back to one sample, sequenced in a study of blood T cell repertoires in COVID-19. TCRdb keeps only in-frame clones here, not all; method: immunoSEQ multiplex PCR. The sample shows approximately 220,000 clones, roughly 90% of them seen only once. Sequenced: PBMCs or T cells enriched from blood (not recorded which). These receptors came from a woman aged 35 to 49 with acute COVID-19.

The chain uses TRBV7-9 and TRBJ1-2; D remains ambiguous. Germline V gives CDR1 SEHNR, CDR2 FQNEAQ (reference sequence). The CDR3 runs 18 residues. Trimming stripped 4 bases from V and 5 bases from J, with 26 bases between. CDR3 sequence reads: CASSSNNPIPGFRYGYTF. In nucleotides, the CDR3 is TGTGCCAGCAGCTCTAATAACCCAATCCCGGGTTTTAGGTATGGCTACACCTTC.

J is TRBJ2-2 and V is TRBV15; possible D gene TRBD1, 5 bases. The CDR3 is 16 amino acids. Trimming took off 0 bases at V and 4 bases at J, with 12 bases between the two ends. Germline CDR1 reads LNHNV; CDR2 reads YYDKDF (reference sequence). The CDR3 spells CATSRDIQGATGELFF. As DNA, the CDR3 is TGTGCCACCAGCAGAGATATCCAGGGCGCCACCGGGGAGCTGTTTTTT.

The V call is TRBV4-1, the J call TRBJ2-1; TRBD2 matches 7 bases. This CDR3 region has 17 residues. Germline CDR1 MGHRA, CDR2 YSYEKL. The trim removed 1 base at V and 1 base at J, leaving 7 bases unmatched. CDR3 sequence: CASSQVLRRGSYNEQFF. The CDR3 DNA is TGCGCCAGCAGCCAAGTTTTAAGGCGGGGGTCCTACAATGAGCAGTTCTTC.

The chain links TRBV2 to TRBJ1-2, with 9 bases that match TRBD1. The CDR3 loop spans 16 amino acids. Losses at the gene ends were 0 bases for V and 5 bases for J; bases not matched to a gene: 7. CDR1 and CDR2 (germline): SNHLY, FYNNEI. Written as DNA, the CDR3 is TGTGCCAGCAGTGAAGCGCAGCGGGACAGGGCTTATGGCTACACCTTC. This encodes CASSEAQRDRAYGYTF.

This chain uses TRBV11-2 with TRBJ2-1; D remains ambiguous. Trimming cost V 1 base and J 0 bases, with 10 bases left between them. The germline V gene has CDR1 SGHAT and CDR2 FQNNGV. CDR3 length: 16 residues. CDR3 amino acids: CASSLVGFLSYNEQFF. The CDR3, as DNA: TGTGCCAGCAGCTTAGTCGGGTTTCTCTCCTACAATGAGCAGTTCTTC. The variable domain in full, completed from reference TRBV11-2 and TRBJ2-1, reads EAGVAQSPRYKIIEKRQSVAFWCNPISGHATLYWYQQILGQGPKLLIQFQNNGVVDDSQLPKDRFSAERLKGVDSTLKIQPAKLEDSAVYLCASSLVGFLSYNEQFFGPGTRLTVL.

The gene calls are TRBV29-1 and TRBJ1-5; D not resolved. CDR3 length equals 12 residues. Germline CDR1 reads SQVTM; CDR2 reads ANQGSEA. The germline V and J ends were trimmed by 4 bases and 1 base, with 5 bases remaining between them. The CDR3 is CSVAGSNQPQHF. The CDR3 DNA reads as TGCAGCGTTGCGGGGAGCAATCAGCCCCAGCATTTT. Together with reference TRBV29-1 and TRBJ1-5, the CDR3 gives the full variable domain: SAVISQKPSRDICQRGTSLTIQCQVDSQVTMMFWYRQQPGQSLTLIATANQGSEATYESGFVIDKFPISRPNLTFSTLTVSNMSPEDSSIYLCSVAGSNQPQHFGDGTRLSIL.

DNA of the CDR3: TGTGCCAGCAGCCTCGGACAGGGAACACCCTATGGCTACACCTTC. Translating it yields CASSLGQGTPYGYTF. The J gene is TRBJ1-2, the V gene TRBV7-8; 8 nucleotides align to TRBD1. CDR3 length: 15 amino acids. J lost 4 bases, V lost 5 bases, and 9 bases had no gene match. Germline V gene lookup returns CDR1 SGHVS and CDR2 FQNEAQ. Complete variable domain (other parts from reference TRBV7-8 and TRBJ1-2): GAGVSQSPRYKVAKRGQDVALRCDPISGHVSLFWYQQALGQGPEFLTYFQNEAQLDKSGLPSDRFFAERPEGSVSTLKIQRTQQEDSAVYLCASSLGQGTPYGYTFGSGTRLTVV.

This chain connects TRBV18 to TRBJ2-1; TRBD2 aligns across 7 bases. CDR3 length equals 14 residues. Germline trimming cut 5 bases from V and 3 bases from J; bases unmatched to any gene: 4. CDR1 is KGHSH and CDR2 is LQKENI in the germline V gene. CDR3 nucleotide sequence: TGTGCCAGCTCAGGCGGGAGTAGCTACAATGAGCAGTTCTTC. It translates to CASSGGSSYNEQFF.

The chain employs TRBV7-2 and TRBJ1-4; weak D call: TRBD1 (6 bases). The CDR3 extends over 16 amino acids. Germline V CDR1 and CDR2: SGHTA, FQGNSA. The V and J ends lost 3 bases and 4 bases respectively, with 15 bases between them. CDR3 nucleotide sequence: TGTGCCAGCAGCTTTACAGGGATCAGCCGTAATGAAAAACTGTTTTTT. This translates into CASSFTGISRNEKLFF.

The V gene is TRBV12-3 or TRBV12-4, the J gene TRBJ1-2; 7 nucleotides match TRBD1. V gave up 7 bases and J gave up 7 bases; unmatched junction bases: 6. The CDR3 is 12 amino acids. CDR3 loop: CASTLDRVGYTF. Written as DNA, the CDR3 is TGTGCCAGCACCCTCGACAGGGTTGGCTACACCTTC.

This chain uses TRBV4-3 with TRBJ2-3; 14 nucleotides agree with TRBD2. V lost 5 bases to trimming and J lost 6 bases; unmatched junction nucleotides: 10. The CDR3 has 17 residues. Germline loops: CDR1 LGHNA, CDR2 YSLEER. CDR3 protein: CASSVGTSGGRGDTQYF. The CDR3 DNA follows: TGCGCCAGCAGCGTCGGGACTAGCGGGGGCCGGGGGGATACGCAGTATTTT.

The chain combines TRBV7-9 with TRBJ2-5; D is possibly TRBD1 (6 bases). Trimming stripped 2 bases from V and 0 bases from J, with 10 bases between. Germline CDR1 SEHNR, CDR2 FQNEAQ (reference sequence). There are 15 residues in the CDR3. The CDR3 DNA follows: TGTGCCAGCAGCTTATCACAGGGCCACCAAGAGACCCAGTACTTC. This codes for CASSLSQGHQETQYF.

The rearrangement links TRBV5-6 to TRBJ2-3, with 11 bases identical to TRBD1. The V gene end was trimmed by 4 bases and the J gene end by 6 bases; junction bases not matched to a gene: 10. Per the germline V gene, CDR1 is SGHDT and CDR2 is YYEEEE. The CDR3 sequence is 16 residues long. Here the CDR3 reads CASSPIGQGARDTQYF. In nucleotides, the CDR3 is TGTGCCAGCAGCCCAATCGGACAGGGGGCTAGGGATACGCAGTATTTT.

The rearrangement uses TRBV7-2 and TRBJ1-2, with D unclear. The CDR3 loop spans 14 amino acids. The V end lost 0 bases, the J end lost 4 bases, and 9 bases lay between the germline ends. Germline lookup yields CDR1 SGHTA and CDR2 FQGNSA. As DNA, the CDR3 is TGTGCCAGCAGCTTAGCGGACCGGGGCTATGGCTACACCTTC. Its translation: CASSLADRGYGYTF.

V usage is TRBV24-1 and J usage is TRBJ1-5; 8 nucleotides match TRBD1. Germline assignment: CDR1 KGHDR and CDR2 SFDVKD. The CDR3 runs to 14 residues. Unmatched junction bases numbered 2, after V lost 4 bases and J lost 4 bases. The CDR3 sequence: CATSDTGGNQPQHF. For the CDR3, the DNA is TGTGCCACCAGTGACACAGGGGGTAATCAGCCCCAGCATTTT.

The chain combines TRBV5-1 with TRBJ2-2; no clear D. There are 15 residues in the CDR3. Trimming left V 2 bases short and J 1 base short, with 9 bases between. Germline V gene data show CDR1 as SGHRS and CDR2 as YFSETQ. CDR3 nucleotide sequence: TGCGCCAGCAGCTTCGATGCAGGGAACACCGGGGAGCTGTTTTTT. Encoded protein: CASSFDAGNTGELFF.

The chain combines TRBV9 with TRBJ1-3; tentatively, D is TRBD1 (5 bases). CDR1 and CDR2 from the germline V gene are SGDLS and YYNGEE. This CDR3 has 16 residues. Trimming pared 4 bases from V and 1 base from J, leaving 15 bases between. The chain's CDR3 is CASSQYRSPSGNTIYF. In nucleotides, the CDR3 is TGTGCCAGCAGCCAATACAGGAGTCCTTCTGGAAACACCATATATTTT. The full variable domain, in which reference TRBV9 and TRBJ1-3 provide the parts outside the CDR3, is DSGVTQTPKHLITATGQRVTLRCSPRSGDLSVYWYQQSLDQGLQFLIQYYNGEERAKGNILERFSAQQFPDLHSELNLSSLELGDSALYFCASSQYRSPSGNTIYFGEGSWLTVV.

The rearrangement uses TRBV9 and TRBJ1-2, with 8 bases lining up with TRBD1. Trimming took 5 bases from V and 0 from J; bases not matched to a gene: 15. The CDR3 spans 18 residues. CDR1 is SGDLS and CDR2 is YYNGEE in the germline V gene. The CDR3 spells CASSENPGQETSNYGYTF. CDR3 sequence (DNA): TGTGCCAGCAGTGAAAACCCGGGACAGGAGACTTCTAACTATGGCTACACCTTC.

CDR3 DNA: TGTGCCACCAGTACCGGGACAGGGACGAACACTGAAGCTTTCTTT. This codes for CATSTGTGTNTEAFF. The gene calls are TRBV24-1 and TRBJ1-1, with TRBD1 identical over 9 bases. Trimming cost V 6 bases and J 1 base; bases outside gene matches: 5. This CDR3 has 15 residues. Germline V gene sequence: CDR1 KGHDR, CDR2 SFDVKD.

J is TRBJ2-1 and V is TRBV15, with 10 bases lining up with TRBD1. V lost 1 base to trimming and J lost 6 bases; unmatched junction nucleotides: 3. The germline CDR1 and CDR2 sequences are LNHNV and YYDKDF (reference sequence). The CDR3 runs 15 residues. CDR3 nucleotides: TGTGCCACCAGCAGAGCCGGGACAGGGGTCAATGAGCAGTTCTTC. Protein product: CATSRAGTGVNEQFF.

This chain joins TRBV24-1 and TRBJ1-3; D might be TRBD1 (6 bases). The V gene lost 4 bases and the J gene lost 0 bases, with 9 bases spanning the gap. CDR3 length: 15 amino acids. From germline, CDR1 is KGHDR and CDR2 SFDVKD. CDR3 coding DNA: TGTGCCACCAGTGAGGGGGCCAGCTCTGGAAACACCATATATTTT. This sequence encodes CATSEGASSGNTIYF.

This clone was recorded only once. This chain joins TRBV11-2 and TRBJ1-2; 7 positions agree with TRBD1. Trimming at V came to 1 base and at J to 5 bases, leaving 10 bases not matched to a gene. In germline, CDR1 is SGHAT, CDR2 FQNNGV. The CDR3 is 16 residues long. CDR3 residues: CASSLGGDRVGYGYTF. The CDR3 nucleotides are TGTGCCAGCAGCTTAGGGGGTGACAGGGTCGGATATGGCTACACCTTC. Variable domain in full (rest from reference TRBV11-2 and TRBJ1-2): EAGVAQSPRYKIIEKRQSVAFWCNPISGHATLYWYQQILGQGPKLLIQFQNNGVVDDSQLPKDRFSAERLKGVDSTLKIQPAKLEDSAVYLCASSLGGDRVGYGYTFGSGTRLTVV.

The chain uses TRBV12-5 and TRBJ1-1, with 11 nucleotides matching TRBD1. V trimming: 3 bases; J trimming: 4 bases; junction bases outside the gene matches: 4. The CDR3 loop spans 15 amino acids. Germline lookup yields CDR1 LGHNT and CDR2 FRNRAP. CDR3 DNA: TGTGCTAGTGGTTTAGGGACAGGGGGAATCACTGAAGCTTTCTTT. Its translation: CASGLGTGGITEAFF.

The chain links TRBV7-9 to TRBJ1-4; 10 nucleotides align to TRBD1. The CDR3 extends over 15 amino acids. V was clipped by 3 bases and J by 2 bases; unmatched bases: 0. CDR1 is SEHNR, CDR2 FQNEAQ, per germline (reference sequence). The CDR3 region is CASSLGQGTNEKLFF. The CDR3 DNA reads TGTGCCAGCAGCTTGGGACAGGGGACTAATGAAAAACTGTTTTTT.

The chain is built from TRBV15 and TRBJ1-6; 8 nucleotides align to TRBD1. Germline-derived CDR1 and CDR2 are LNHNV and YYDKDF (reference sequence). CDR3 length: 14 amino acids. V gave up 4 bases and J gave up 8 bases; unmatched junction bases: 4. DNA for the CDR3: TGTGCCACCAGCATAGTGACAGGGGATTCACCCCTCCACTTT. This encodes CATSIVTGDSPLHF.

The chain is built from TRBV18 and TRBJ1-5, with 8 bases fitting TRBD1. The germline V gene encodes CDR1 KGHSH and CDR2 LQKENI. J lost 0 bases, V lost 4 bases, and 5 bases had no gene match. CDR3 length equals 16 residues. Here the CDR3 DNA reads TGTGCCAGCTCACGGGACAGGCCTTATAGCAATCAGCCCCAGCATTTT. Encoded protein: CASSRDRPYSNQPQHF.

J is TRBJ1-1 and V is TRBV7-9; no clear D. CDR1 and CDR2 from the germline V gene are SEHNR and FQNEAQ (reference sequence). The length of the CDR3 is 13 residues. V dropped 1 base and J dropped 7 bases, with 10 bases sitting between them. The CDR3 region is CASSLVDRGEAFF. CDR3 DNA sequence: TGTGCCAGCAGCTTAGTGGACCGGGGTGAAGCTTTCTTT. Complete variable domain (other parts from reference TRBV7-9 and TRBJ1-1): DTGVSQNPRHKITKRGQNVTFRCDPISEHNRLYWYRQTLGQGPEFLTYFQNEAQLEKSRLLSDRFSAERPKGSFSTLEIQRTEQGDSAMYLCASSLVDRGEAFFGQGTRLTVV.